The clone carrying this T cell receptor beta chain was seen a handful of times. Its specificity is unknown. Library construction for TCR beta used iRepertoire HTBI primers and Arm-PCR of CDR3 regions. Original handling: Analysis of the samples identified about 62 TRBV and 14 TRBJ segments. Each CDR3 protein gets one entry after TCRdb re-called the multiplex PCR reads with MiXCR. The V and J calls shown here were made by TCRdb, not taken from the authors' results. The sample carries around 300,000 distinct CDR3 sequences, under 25% recorded once. Time point noted: persistent/refractory GD, antithyroid drugs over 5 years with positive TRAb. PBMCs were the source of the RNA used for TCR sequencing. This specimen belongs to a study of regulatory T cells in long-lasting Graves disease. Study-wide context: Persistent Graves' disease meant over 5 years of antithyroid drugs with positive TSH receptor antibodies.

Study findings and constraints: Persistent Graves' patients possessed reduced TCR diversity relative to recently diagnosed ones.

The TCR originated in a female donor with Graves disease. Sequenced material: peripheral blood mononuclear cells (PBMCs), taken when the disease was refractory, from a patient treated with antithyroid drugs.

CDR3 nucleotides: TGCGCCAGCAGCTTGGGCGATCTAGGGGGCGCGGAGACCCAGTACTTC. It specifies CASSLGDLGGAETQYF. V is TRBV5-1 and J is TRBJ2-5; 7 nucleotides align to TRBD1. Germline values: CDR1 SGHRS, CDR2 YFSETQ. Trimming took 0 bases from V and 5 from J; bases not matched to a gene: 10. The CDR3 sequence is 16 residues long.